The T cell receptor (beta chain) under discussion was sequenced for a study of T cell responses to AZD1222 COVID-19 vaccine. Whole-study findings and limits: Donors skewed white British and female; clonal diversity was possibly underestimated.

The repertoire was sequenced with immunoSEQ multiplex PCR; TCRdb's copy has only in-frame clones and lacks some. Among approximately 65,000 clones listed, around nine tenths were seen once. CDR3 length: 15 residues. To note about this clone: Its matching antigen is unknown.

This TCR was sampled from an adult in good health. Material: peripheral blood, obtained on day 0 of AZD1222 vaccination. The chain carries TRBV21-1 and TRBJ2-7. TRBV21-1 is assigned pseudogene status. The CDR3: CASSKVFIHPYEQYF. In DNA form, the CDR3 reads TGTGCCAGCAGCAAAGTTTTTATCCATCCCTACGAGCAGTACTTC.